Listed here are 3 T cell receptor beta chains from one sample, sequenced in a study of T cell clones after liver transplantation. Sequencing was performed with immunoSEQ multiplex PCR; in TCRdb, only in-frame clones are kept and a portion is missing. This table holds 9,800 or so clones, about 72% found once. The specimen was CD8+ T cells from blood, collected at the roughly 16-month timepoint. The receptors come from a human patient who received a liver transplant. Some T cells may trace back to the graft donor.

This chain connects TRBV27 to TRBJ2-2; no clear D gene. Trimming pared 2 bases from V and 0 bases from J, leaving 10 bases between. Germline CDR1 MNHEY, CDR2 SMNVEV (reference sequence). CDR3 size: 16 residues. The CDR3 loop is CASSLIGSANTGELFF. In DNA form, the CDR3 reads TGTGCCAGCAGTTTAATAGGGTCCGCGAACACCGGGGAGCTGTTTTTT.

This chain connects TRBV27 to TRBJ2-5; D may be TRBD2 (5 bases). The V and J ends lost 5 bases and 1 base respectively, with 8 bases between them. This CDR3 is 13 amino acids long. Germline lookup yields CDR1 MNHEY and CDR2 SMNVEV (reference sequence). The CDR3 DNA reads TGTGCCAGCAGTCACGAGGGCCAAGAGACCCAGTACTTC. Its protein is CASSHEGQETQYF.

The CDR3: CASTVSGADTGELFF. CDR3 nucleotides: TGTGCCAGCACCGTTTCGGGGGCGGACACCGGGGAGCTGTTTTTT. The chain joins TRBV7-6 to TRBJ2-2; either TRBD1 or TRBD2 may fit D (6 bases each). With 7 bases removed from V and 3 bases from J, the gap between germline ends came to 15 bases. In germline, CDR1 is SGHVS, CDR2 FNYEAQ. CDR3 length equals 15 residues.